The 18 T cell receptor beta chains below all came from one sample that was sequenced in a study of T-cell memory formation after mild COVID-19. Using its own MiXCR run on the 5' RACE reads, TCRdb lists one record per CDR3 protein. The data contain 350,000 or so distinct CDR3 sequences, 13% of them singletons. Material: PBMCs or a T cell subset sorted from them (not recorded which). Receptor source: a man between 18 and 35 years old who had mild COVID-19 (a few samples of this study predate the infection). Cell type and time point are not known.

This chain connects TRBV18 to TRBJ2-3, with D unclear. V was cut by 5 bases and J by 1 base, with 10 bases left in between. CDR3 length: 14 amino acids. Germline V CDR1 and CDR2: KGHSH, LQKENI. In nucleotides, the CDR3 is TGTGCCAGCTCAACGGCGGCCGGCACAGATACGCAGTATTTT. This codes for CASSTAAGTDTQYF.

This clonotype has more than one count but fewer than ten. The rearrangement uses TRBV6-2 or TRBV6-3 and TRBJ2-5; 10 nucleotides line up with TRBD1. Germline assignment: CDR1 MNHEY and CDR2 SVGEGT. V trimming: 6 bases; J trimming: 4 bases; junction bases outside the gene matches: 8. The length of the CDR3 is 15 residues. The CDR3 nucleotides are TGTGCCAGCAGGGGACAGGGGAACCTCAGAGAGACCCAGTACTTC. Encoded protein: CASRGQGNLRETQYF.

The rearrangement links TRBV3-1 to TRBJ2-5; 8 bases line up with TRBD2. The trim removed 4 bases at V and 1 base at J, leaving 17 bases unmatched. The germline gives CDR1 LGHDT, CDR2 YNNKEL (reference sequence). The CDR3 spans 19 residues. The CDR3 nucleotides are TGTGCCAGCAGCCCGAAGATCCAGGGCAGCGGGGGTTTCCAAGAGACCCAGTACTTC. It specifies CASSPKIQGSGGFQETQYF.

This clonotype has ten or more counts. The V gene is TRBV3-1, the J gene TRBJ2-1; a weak D match, TRBD1 (5 bases). V was shortened by 5 bases and J by 4 bases, with 15 bases between the two germline ends. The germline gives CDR1 LGHDT, CDR2 YNNKEL (reference sequence). The CDR3 spans 15 residues. The CDR3 DNA reads as TGTGCCAGCAGCAAAAGGGCCGACAGTTACAATGAGCAGTTCTTC. This codes for CASSKRADSYNEQFF.

The chain couples TRBV10-2 to TRBJ1-1; D unresolved. The CDR3 consists of 13 residues. Germline V gene data show CDR1 as WSHSY and CDR2 as SAAADI. Trimming left V 8 bases short and J 0 bases short, with 10 bases between. The CDR3 protein is CASGSQLNTEAFF. The CDR3 nucleotides read TGCGCCAGCGGATCCCAACTGAACACTGAAGCTTTCTTT.

CDR3 sequence reads: CASSADRRYGYTF. Here the CDR3 DNA reads TGTGCCAGTAGTGCGGACAGAAGGTATGGCTACACCTTC. The chain couples TRBV19 to TRBJ1-2; maybe TRBD1 (6 bases). The ends were cut back, 5 bases at V and 5 bases at J, with 12 bases in the middle. Germline loops: CDR1 LNHDA, CDR2 SQIVND (reference sequence). This CDR3 spans 13 amino acids.

This clonotype was observed many times. The chain links TRBV5-1 to TRBJ1-5, with unresolved D. The V end was cut by 0 bases, the J end by 6 bases, with 7 bases between. Looked up from germline, CDR1 is SGHRS and CDR2 is YFSETQ. The CDR3 loop spans 13 amino acids. For the CDR3, the DNA is TGCGCCAGCAGCTTGGGCGGGTTTCAGCCCCAGCATTTT. Translation gives CASSLGGFQPQHF.

This clonotype occurred many times. The V call is TRBV5-5, the J call TRBJ2-7; TRBD2 aligns across 12 bases. Losses at the gene ends were 4 bases for V and 0 bases for J; bases not matched to a gene: 5. The length of the CDR3 is 16 residues. The V gene's germline CDR1 is SGHKS and CDR2 YYEKEE (reference sequence). This chain's CDR3 is CASSPRLAGASYEQYF. As DNA, the CDR3 is TGTGCCAGCAGCCCGAGACTAGCGGGGGCCTCCTACGAGCAGTACTTC.

In the case of this clonotype: A much larger clone differs from this one at a single base, so this may be a read error. CDR3 nucleotide sequence: TGTGCCAGCAGTGACAGGTATAATTCACCCCTCCACTTT. This gives the protein CASSDRYNSPLHF. The chain carries TRBV12-3 or TRBV12-4 and TRBJ1-6; D might be TRBD1 (6 bases). V lost 5 bases, J lost 4 bases, and 6 bases lay in between. The CDR3 runs 13 residues.

This clonotype came up a few times. This rearrangement joins TRBV12-3 or TRBV12-4 to TRBJ2-2, with TRBD2 matching over 8 bases. There are 14 residues in the CDR3. Trimming took 7 bases from V and 6 from J; bases not matched to a gene: 7. The CDR3 reads CASTPSGLSGELFF. Here the CDR3 DNA reads TGTGCCAGCACACCTAGCGGGCTATCCGGGGAGCTGTTTTTT.

The chain is built from TRBV5-5 and TRBJ1-2; maybe TRBD1 (6 bases). This CDR3 has 14 amino acids. Trimming took off 4 bases at V and 8 bases at J, with 18 bases between the two ends. The germline CDR1 and CDR2 sequences are SGHKS and YYEKEE (reference sequence). In DNA form, the CDR3 reads TGTGCCAGCAGCCTGGCAGGGGACCTGGGAGGCTACACCTTC. This encodes CASSLAGDLGGYTF.

In the case of this clonotype: A junction end diverges from the germline sequence, so it may reflect a read error. The V and J genes are TRBV7-2 and TRBJ2-1, with 9 bases fitting TRBD1. This CDR3 has 18 amino acids. The V gene's germline CDR1 is SGHTA and CDR2 FQGNSA. Written as DNA, the CDR3 is TGTGCCAGCAGCTCAACGGGATCCGGGACAGGGCCCCTAGATGAGCAGTCCTTC. It encodes CASSSTGSGTGPLDEQSF.

The chain is built from TRBV28 and TRBJ2-1; D gene uncertain. The CDR3 is 11 residues long. Germline loops: CDR1 MDHEN, CDR2 SYDVKM. V lost 4 bases and J lost 10, with 8 bases in between. The CDR3 DNA reads as TGTGCCAGCAGTTACCCCGGGGAGCAGTTCTTC. It specifies CASSYPGEQFF.

V gene TRBV29-1 combines with J gene TRBJ2-5, with TRBD2 matching 9 bases. The CDR3 is 16 residues long. The V and J ends lost 4 bases and 5 bases, in that order; junction bases with no gene match: 14. The germline V gene has CDR1 SQVTM and CDR2 ANQGSEA. The CDR3 coding sequence is TGCAGCGTTGTGGGAGTAGCGGGGGACCTCGGTGAGACCCAGTACTTC. Its translation is CSVVGVAGDLGETQYF. The whole variable domain, remainder taken from reference TRBV29-1 and TRBJ2-5, is SAVISQKPSRDICQRGTSLTIQCQVDSQVTMMFWYRQQPGQSLTLIATANQGSEATYESGFVIDKFPISRPNLTFSTLTVSNMSPEDSSIYLCSVVGVAGDLGETQYFGPGTRLLVL.

This clonotype occurred a few times. V gene TRBV7-9 combines with J gene TRBJ1-6; D is unresolved. The germline V and J ends were trimmed by 5 bases and 1 base, with 6 bases remaining between them. In germline, CDR1 is SEHNR, CDR2 FQNEAQ (reference sequence). The CDR3 sequence is 14 residues long. This chain's CDR3 is CASSRGSYNSPLHF. In DNA form, the CDR3 reads TGTGCCAGCAGCAGAGGTTCCTATAATTCACCCCTCCACTTT.

This clonotype was observed at least ten times. The chain is built from TRBV19 and TRBJ2-5, with 10 bases lining up with TRBD1. Trimming at V came to 9 bases and at J to 5 bases, leaving 9 bases not matched to a gene. The germline CDR1 and CDR2 sequences are LNHDA and SQIVND (reference sequence). This CDR3 comprises 14 residues. Here the CDR3 reads CASRDRGRGETQYF. DNA for the CDR3: TGTGCCAGCAGAGACAGGGGGCGCGGGGAGACCCAGTACTTC.

There are a few counts of this clonotype. This chain joins TRBV3-1 and TRBJ1-2; 11 nucleotides line up with TRBD1. The germline V gene has CDR1 LGHDT and CDR2 YNNKEL (reference sequence). V dropped 3 bases and J dropped 11; count of bases not matched to a gene: 8. The CDR3 extends over 14 amino acids. The CDR3 DNA reads TGTGCCAGCAGCCATCCGGACAGGGGGCATAGATACACCTTC. Residues: CASSHPDRGHRYTF.

This clonotype has a count of ten or more. The V and J genes are TRBV28 and TRBJ2-1; 7 bases map to TRBD1. Germline CDR1 MDHEN, CDR2 SYDVKM. V dropped 6 bases and J dropped 2; count of bases not matched to a gene: 10. The CDR3 spans 16 residues. The CDR3 protein is CASRTHRGRPYNEQFF. The CDR3 DNA follows: TGTGCCAGCAGGACCCACAGGGGCCGCCCCTACAATGAGCAGTTCTTC.